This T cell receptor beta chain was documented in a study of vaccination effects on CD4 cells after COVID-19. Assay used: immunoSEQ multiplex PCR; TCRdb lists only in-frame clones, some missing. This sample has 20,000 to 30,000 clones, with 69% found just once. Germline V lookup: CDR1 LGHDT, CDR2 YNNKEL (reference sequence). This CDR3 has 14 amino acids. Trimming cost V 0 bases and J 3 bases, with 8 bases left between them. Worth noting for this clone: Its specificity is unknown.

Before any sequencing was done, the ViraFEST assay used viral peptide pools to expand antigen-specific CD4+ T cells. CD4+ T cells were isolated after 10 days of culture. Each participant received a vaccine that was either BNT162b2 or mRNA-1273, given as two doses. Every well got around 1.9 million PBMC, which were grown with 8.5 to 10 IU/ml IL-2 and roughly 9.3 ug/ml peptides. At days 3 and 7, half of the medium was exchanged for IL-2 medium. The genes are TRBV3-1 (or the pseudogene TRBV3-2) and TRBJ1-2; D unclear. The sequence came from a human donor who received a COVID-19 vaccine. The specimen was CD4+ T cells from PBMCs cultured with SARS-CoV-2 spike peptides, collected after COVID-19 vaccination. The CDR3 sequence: CASSQEGRYYGYTF. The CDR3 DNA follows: TGTGCCAGCAGCCAAGAGGGAAGGTACTATGGCTACACCTTC.